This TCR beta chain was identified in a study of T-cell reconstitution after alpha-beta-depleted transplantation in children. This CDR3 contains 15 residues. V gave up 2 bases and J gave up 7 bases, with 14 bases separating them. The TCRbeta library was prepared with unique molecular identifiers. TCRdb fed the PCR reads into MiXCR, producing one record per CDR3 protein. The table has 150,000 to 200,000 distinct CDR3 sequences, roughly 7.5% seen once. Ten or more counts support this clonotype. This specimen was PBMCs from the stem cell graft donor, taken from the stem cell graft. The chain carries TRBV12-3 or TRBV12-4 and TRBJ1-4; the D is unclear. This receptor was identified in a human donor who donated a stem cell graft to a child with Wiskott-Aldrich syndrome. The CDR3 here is CASSLHHRLGEKLFF. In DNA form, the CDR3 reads TGTGCCAGCAGTTTACACCACCGACTGGGTGAAAAACTGTTTTTT.